Here is one T cell receptor (beta chain) with its context. The sample comes from a study of cytomegalovirus exposure and HLA in healthy donors. Germline V lookup: CDR1 SNHLY, CDR2 FYNNEI. The CDR3 extends over 13 amino acids. V was pared by 5 bases and J by 4 bases, with 9 bases between. This PCR relied on a set of 60 Vbeta primers and 13 Jbeta primers. Sequenced by immunoSEQ multiplex PCR; TCRdb stores in-frame clones only, minus some. The sample has about 120,000 clones, under 90% seen once. This sequence was found in a woman aged 35 to 49 in good health and CMV-seronegative. The chain links TRBV2 to TRBJ1-3, with a weak D call TRBD1 (6 bases). Sequencing was performed on PBMCs. The CDR3 sequence: CASSPGQGNTIYF. Here the CDR3 DNA reads TGTGCCAGCAGTCCGGGACAAGGAAACACCATATATTTT.